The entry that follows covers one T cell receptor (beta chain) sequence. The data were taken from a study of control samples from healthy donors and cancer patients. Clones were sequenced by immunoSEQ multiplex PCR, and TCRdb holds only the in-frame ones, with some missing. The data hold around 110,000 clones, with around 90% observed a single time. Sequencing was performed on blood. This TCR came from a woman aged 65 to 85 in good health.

As DNA, the CDR3 is TGCGCCAGCTCGGGCTCTGGAAACACCATATATTTT. Its protein is CASSGSGNTIYF. This chain joins TRBV5-1 and TRBJ1-3; D is undetermined. The CDR3 has 12 residues. CDR1 SGHRS and CDR2 YFSETQ come from the germline V gene. Trimming took 7 bases from V and 0 from J, leaving 5 bases between them.